These T cell receptor beta chains were read from a single sample in a study of cytomegalovirus exposure and HLA in healthy donors. Using immunoSEQ multiplex PCR, the repertoire was profiled, and TCRdb retains in-frame clones only, with some absent. The sample has about 140,000 clones; around three fifths are singletons. Sample: PBMCs. The receptors shown here come from a male donor in good health and CMV-seronegative. Each CDR3 is given with its conserved first and last residue. The order of the fields is J gene, V gene, D gene, clone size, CDR3 DNA, CDR3 protein. A D gene is named only where the DNA matches it firmly. A clone size is listed for some rows: how often the clone was seen (once, few, many), or a class if it is expanded.

J gene: TRBJ1-6
V gene: TRBV4-3
D gene: NA
clone size: NA
CDR3 DNA: TGCGCCAGCAGCCAAAGCTTGGGCAGAGATAATTCACCCCTCCACTTT
CDR3 protein: CASSQSLGRDNSPLHF

J gene: TRBJ2-2
V gene: TRBV5-1
D gene: NA
clone size: few
CDR3 DNA: TGCGCCAGCAGCTTAATAGGGGAAGCGTCCGGGGAGCTGTTTTTT
CDR3 protein: CASSLIGEASGELFF

J gene: TRBJ2-5
V gene: TRBV5-1
D gene: TRBD2
clone size: NA
CDR3 DNA: TGCGCCAGCAGCCAGGGACTAGCGGGGGGAAGGGAGACCCAGTACTTC
CDR3 protein: CASSQGLAGGRETQYF

J gene: TRBJ2-2
V gene: TRBV5-6
D gene: NA
clone size: NA
CDR3 DNA: TGTGCCAGCAGCTGGCCCGGCGGGCTAGCAGGAACCGGGGAGCTGTTTTTT
CDR3 protein: CASSWPGGLAGTGELFF

J gene: TRBJ2-7
V gene: TRBV7-9
D gene: NA
clone size: NA
CDR3 DNA: TGTGCCAGCAGCCCAGAGGGCAACTCCTACGAGCAGTACTTC
CDR3 protein: CASSPEGNSYEQYF

J gene: TRBJ1-1
V gene: TRBV28
D gene: NA
clone size: NA
CDR3 DNA: TGTGCCAGCAGGACAGGCTTGGGTCGGGCTTTCTTT
CDR3 protein: CASRTGLGRAFF

J gene: TRBJ2-1
V gene: TRBV2
D gene: NA
clone size: NA
CDR3 DNA: TGTGCCAGCAGTGCCCCAGGGGCTACCTACAATGAGCAGTTCTTC
CDR3 protein: CASSAPGATYNEQFF

J gene: TRBJ1-1
V gene: TRBV7-2
D gene: NA
clone size: NA
CDR3 DNA: TGTGCCAGCAGGGAGGTGATCGACACTGAAGCTTTCTTT
CDR3 protein: CASREVIDTEAFF

J gene: TRBJ2-3
V gene: TRBV19
D gene: NA
clone size: NA
CDR3 DNA: TGTGCCAGTCAGGGACTCGAGCTCGACACGCAGTATTTT
CDR3 protein: CASQGLELDTQYF

J gene: TRBJ2-3
V gene: TRBV5-1
D gene: NA
clone size: NA
CDR3 DNA: TGCGCCAGCAGCTTGGGACAGAGCACAGATACGCAGTATTTT
CDR3 protein: CASSLGQSTDTQYF

J gene: TRBJ1-2
V gene: TRBV19
D gene: TRBD1
clone size: few
CDR3 DNA: TGTGCCAGTAGTATCAGGGGGCGCCCCCCCTATGGCTACACCTTC
CDR3 protein: CASSIRGRPPYGYTF

J gene: TRBJ1-1
V gene: TRBV5-8
D gene: NA
clone size: NA
CDR3 DNA: TGTGCCAGCAGCCTGGACTCACCGGGAGCTTTCTTT
CDR3 protein: CASSLDSPGAFF

J gene: TRBJ2-2
V gene: TRBV9
D gene: NA
clone size: NA
CDR3 DNA: TGTGCCAGCAGCGTAGAGGCAGGGGCCGGGGAGCTGTTTTTT
CDR3 protein: CASSVEAGAGELFF

J gene: TRBJ2-3
V gene: TRBV6-5
D gene: TRBD1
clone size: NA
CDR3 DNA: TGTGCCAGCAGGATGACAGGGTCGGTAAATACGCAGTATTTT
CDR3 protein: CASRMTGSVNTQYF

J gene: TRBJ1-2
V gene: TRBV29-1
D gene: TRBD1
clone size: few
CDR3 DNA: TGCAGCGCCCGACAGGGGGACAACTATGGCTACACCTTC
CDR3 protein: CSARQGDNYGYTF

J gene: TRBJ2-7
V gene: TRBV18
D gene: NA
clone size: NA
CDR3 DNA: TGTGCCAGCTCTAATCAGAATGTCAGATACGAGCAGTACTTC
CDR3 protein: CASSNQNVRYEQYF

J gene: TRBJ1-1
V gene: TRBV4-1
D gene: TRBD1
clone size: NA
CDR3 DNA: TGCGCCAGCAGCCACCGGGACAGGGGGATGAACACTGAAGCTTTCTTT
CDR3 protein: CASSHRDRGMNTEAFF